The rows below give T cell receptor beta chains drawn from one sample of a study of cytomegalovirus exposure and HLA in healthy donors. Profiling relied on immunoSEQ multiplex PCR, and the TCRdb table lists in-frame clones only, not all of them. This table holds about 89,000 clones, under 85% found once. The sequencing input was PBMCs. The receptors derive from a female donor in good health and CMV-seropositive. The conserved cysteine and the conserved F or W are not part of the CDR3 here.

>11|TRBJ1-2|TRBV6-1
ASSGWAAYGYT
>13|TRBJ2-3|TRBV2
ASSGRDYGTDTQY
>11|TRBJ2-1|TRBV7-9
ASSLDSNNEQF
>10|TRBJ1-1|TRBV6-6
ASKERQREAF
>15|TRBJ2-7|TRBV6-1
ASSEMGPGTVSYEQY
>12|TRBJ2-7|TRBV6-5
ASRGIDRSYEQY
>15|TRBJ2-7|TRBV1
TSSQVGLAGEIGEQY
>14|TRBJ2-7|TRBV18
ASSPELAAPSYEQY
>13|TRBJ1-5|TRBV19
ASSPEGGGNQPQH
>9|TRBJ2-3|TRBV9
ASSREDTQY
>11|TRBJ1-6|TRBV27
ASSGGYNSPLH
>12|TRBJ1-2|TRBV25-1
ASSDNLGDYGYT
>12|TRBJ2-7|TRBV2
ASSAGTRTYEQY
>15|TRBJ2-2|TRBV18
ASSDHKAGGPTGELF
>13|TRBJ1-1|TRBV6-6
ASSLLQTQTTEAF
>10|TRBJ2-5|TRBV19
ASRAGVETQY
>14|TRBJ2-3|TRBV9
ARSVEAGVDTDTQY
>12|TRBJ2-3|TRBV4-1
ASSSSGGTDTQY
>12|TRBJ1-1|TRBV5-1
ASSFSQGNTEAF
>15|TRBJ2-3|TRBV11-3
ASSLGTSGSGTDTQY
>14|TRBJ2-2|TRBV18
ASSPRFGIGTGELF
>13|TRBJ1-1|TRBV10-1
ASSETGWANTEAF
>13|TRBJ1-5|TRBV9
ASSVEGRSNQPQH
>14|TRBJ2-1|TRBV11-3
ASSLAGGVTYNEQF
>12|TRBJ1-2|TRBV7-9
ASSLGTGNYGYT
>15|TRBJ2-3|TRBV13
ASSLAASGEEGDTQY
>13|TRBJ2-5|TRBV5-4
ASSKGTSGVETQY
>12|TRBJ1-2|TRBV6-6
ASSSRQGNYGYT
>16|TRBJ1-2|TRBV7-9
ASSFSDRGTHVNYGYT
>13|TRBJ2-1|TRBV7-9
ASSMPGTSGNGQF
>11|TRBJ1-1|TRBV29-1
SVEPGGVTEAF
>12|TRBJ1-6|TRBV6-1
ASSERVGDSPLH
>12|TRBJ1-1|TRBV10-3
AISLGDRDTEAF
>10|TRBJ2-3|TRBV5-4
ASSSSTDTQY
>13|TRBJ2-1|TRBV5-1
ASSTLSGGGNEQF
>11|TRBJ1-4|TRBV30
ASAGGWGEKLF
>12|TRBJ1-2|TRBV5-6
ASSSPDRGYGYT
>11|TRBJ1-2|TRBV18
ASSPSANYGYT
>12|TRBJ2-7|TRBV5-1
ASSSTGLLYEQY
>13|TRBJ1-1|TRBV5-1
ASSPRTGANTEAF
>13|TRBJ1-2|TRBV6-6
ASSVPGQGDYGYT
>12|TRBJ2-7|TRBV10-3
AIRVAGGAYEQY
>15|TRBJ2-3|TRBV5-1
ASSFGLAGGFTDTQY
>11|TRBJ1-2|TRBV6-1
ASRTGQTYGYT
>14|TRBJ1-1|TRBV7-9
ASSEESGTGFPEAF
>11|TRBJ1-4|TRBV5-6
ASSLSTGEKLF
>14|TRBJ2-3|TRBV27
ASSPYVGGRSNTQY
>11|TRBJ1-3|TRBV28
ASSLRGRNTIY
>10|TRBJ2-1|TRBV19
AVWGGSNEQF
>11|TRBJ2-7|TRBV6-5
ASSAGTSREQY
>17|TRBJ2-6|TRBV14
ASSQISQDSSSGANVLT
>14|TRBJ2-5|TRBV6-1
ASSEWWTGGGETQY
>13|TRBJ1-5|TRBV30
ALETKFHSNQPQH
>13|TRBJ1-1|TRBV4-1
ASSQPRGGATEAF